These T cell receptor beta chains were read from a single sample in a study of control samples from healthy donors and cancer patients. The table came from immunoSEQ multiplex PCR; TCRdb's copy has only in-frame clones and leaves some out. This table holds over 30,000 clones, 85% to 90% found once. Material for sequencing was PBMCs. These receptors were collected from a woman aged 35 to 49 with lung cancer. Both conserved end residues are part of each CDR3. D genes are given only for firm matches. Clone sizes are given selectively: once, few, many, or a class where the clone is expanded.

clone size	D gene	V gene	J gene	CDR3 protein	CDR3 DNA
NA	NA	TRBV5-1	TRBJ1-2	CASSPRTDNYGYTF	TGCGCCAGCAGCCCCCGGACGGATAACTATGGCTACACCTTC
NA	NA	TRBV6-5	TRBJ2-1	CASRLGAYNEQFF	TGTGCCAGCCGGCTCGGGGCTTACAATGAGCAGTTCTTC
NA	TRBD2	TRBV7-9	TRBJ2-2	CASSPGLAANTGELFF	TGTGCCAGCAGCCCGGGACTAGCGGCGAACACCGGGGAGCTGTTTTTT
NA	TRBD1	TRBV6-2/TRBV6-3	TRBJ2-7	CASSYPRQGAHEQYF	TGTGCCAGCAGTTACCCCAGACAGGGTGCCCACGAGCAGTACTTC
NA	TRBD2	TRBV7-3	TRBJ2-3	CASSSAAGVTDTQYF	TGTGCCAGCAGCTCCGCAGCGGGGGTCACAGATACGCAGTATTTT
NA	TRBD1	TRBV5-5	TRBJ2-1	CASRFSGTGGINEQFF	TGTGCCAGCAGATTTAGCGGGACAGGGGGGATTAATGAGCAGTTCTTC
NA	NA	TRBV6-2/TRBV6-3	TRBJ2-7	CASSPGQAPSYEQYF	TGTGCCAGCAGCCCCGGGCAGGCTCCCTCCTACGAGCAGTACTTC
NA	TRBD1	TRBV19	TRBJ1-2	CAVRTGQNYGYTF	TGTGCCGTCCGAACGGGACAGAACTATGGCTACACCTTC
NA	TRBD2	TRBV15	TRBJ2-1	CATSRVLAGGHHEQFF	TGTGCCACCAGCAGAGTTCTTGCGGGGGGGCACCATGAGCAGTTCTTC
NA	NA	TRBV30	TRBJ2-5	CAWQGLGETQYF	TGTGCCTGGCAGGGGTTGGGGGAGACCCAGTACTTC
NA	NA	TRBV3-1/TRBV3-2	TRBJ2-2	CASSLAGELFF	TGTGCCAGCAGCCTGGCCGGGGAGCTGTTTTTT
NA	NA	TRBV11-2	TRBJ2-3	CASSQPPRVTQYF	TGTGCCAGCAGCCAACCCCCCCGGGTTACGCAGTATTTT
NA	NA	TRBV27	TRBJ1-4	CASSPMLATNEKLFF	TGTGCCAGCAGTCCGATGTTAGCCACTAATGAAAAACTGTTTTTT
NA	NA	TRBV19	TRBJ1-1	CASSSQITGFPEGTEAFF	TGTGCCAGTAGCTCACAAATCACCGGGTTCCCGGAGGGCACTGAAGCTTTCTTT
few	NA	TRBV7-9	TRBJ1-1	CASSLGGSENTEAFF	TGTGCCAGCAGCTTAGGGGGGAGTGAGAACACTGAAGCTTTCTTT